Shown below are 18 T cell receptor beta chains from a single sample sequenced in a study of cytomegalovirus exposure and HLA in healthy donors. PCR was performed using 60 Vbeta and 13 Jbeta primers. Only in-frame clones appear in the TCRdb table, and some are missing; sequencing was by immunoSEQ multiplex PCR. Here the sample spans about 120,000 clones, over 70% being singletons. Sequences were obtained from PBMCs. The source is a middle-aged woman in good health and CMV-seropositive.

The gene calls are TRBV7-9 and TRBJ1-5, with D uncertain. The CDR3 spans 16 residues. Germline V lookup: CDR1 SEHNR, CDR2 FQNEAQ (reference sequence). Trimming took off 0 bases at V and 4 bases at J, with 13 bases between the two ends. The CDR3 sequence is CASSLATRSINQPQHF. The CDR3 DNA reads as TGTGCCAGCAGCTTAGCTACCCGGAGCATTAATCAGCCCCAGCATTTT.

This clone was observed once. For the CDR3, the DNA is TGTGCCAGCTCACCACCGTCCCAGGGTGGTAGCGAGCAGTACTTC. Its protein product is CASSPPSQGGSEQYF. V and J are TRBV18 and TRBJ2-7; perhaps TRBD1 as D (5 bases). V dropped 0 bases and J dropped 6 bases, with 15 bases sitting between them. Germline V gives CDR1 KGHSH, CDR2 LQKENI. This CDR3 is built from 15 residues.

The gene calls are TRBV19 and TRBJ2-7; 13 bases align to TRBD2. V shed 7 bases and J 6 bases; nucleotides not matched to a gene: 6. Germline CDR1 reads LNHDA; CDR2 reads SQIVND (reference sequence). The CDR3 contains 14 residues. The CDR3 bases are TGTGCCAGTAATGGACTAGCGGGAGTCGGCGAGCAGTACTTC. Translation: CASNGLAGVGEQYF.

The J gene is TRBJ1-2, the V gene TRBV19, with no clear D. Deletions cut 5 bases from V and 5 bases from J, with 18 bases between. This CDR3 contains 15 residues. CDR1 LNHDA and CDR2 SQIVND come from the germline V gene (reference sequence). The CDR3 here is CASSLHPIPQYGYTF. CDR3 nucleotides: TGTGCCAGTAGTCTACACCCGATACCACAGTATGGCTACACCTTC.

In its sample, this clone was seen many times. V and J are TRBV4-3 and TRBJ1-4; D is ambiguous. This CDR3 is built from 15 residues. Germline CDR1 and CDR2: LGHNA and YSLEER. The V end was cut by 0 bases, the J end by 7 bases, with 12 bases between. Here the CDR3 DNA reads TGCGCCAGCAGCCAAGACGCCCTGACTGGTGAAAAACTGTTTTTT. Translation: CASSQDALTGEKLFF.

The V and J genes are TRBV5-4 and TRBJ2-2; 12 bases line up with TRBD2. The CDR3 extends over 18 amino acids. Per the germline V gene, CDR1 is SGHNT and CDR2 is YYREEE (reference sequence). Unmatched junction bases numbered 9, after V lost 0 bases and J lost 6 bases. For the CDR3, the DNA is TGTGCCAGCAGCTTGGAAGCTAGCGGGAGGGCCCTCTCCGGGGAGCTGTTTTTT. The encoded protein is CASSLEASGRALSGELFF.

This chain links TRBV9 with TRBJ1-6; 8 nucleotides align to TRBD1. The length of the CDR3 is 15 residues. With V trimmed by 2 bases and J by 7 bases, 5 bases remained unmatched. The germline gives CDR1 SGDLS, CDR2 YYNGEE. CDR3 in amino acids: CASSVEQGGNSPLHF. The CDR3, as DNA: TGTGCCAGCAGCGTTGAACAGGGGGGAAATTCACCCCTCCACTTT.

This chain links TRBV27 with TRBJ1-1; 7 positions match TRBD1. Germline CDR1 MNHEY, CDR2 SMNVEV (reference sequence). The V and J ends lost 3 bases and 3 bases, in that order; junction bases with no gene match: 16. This CDR3 spans 18 amino acids. CDR3 sequence: CASSFKPPRGAEDTEAFF. The CDR3 DNA reads TGTGCCAGCAGTTTTAAACCCCCCAGGGGGGCGGAAGACACTGAAGCTTTCTTT.

V is TRBV7-3 and J is TRBJ1-6, with no clear D. V shed 0 bases and J shed 8 bases, with 8 bases lying between them. This CDR3 has 14 residues. Germline V gene data show CDR1 as SGHTA and CDR2 as FQGTGA. The CDR3 reads CASSLTGWDSPLHF. CDR3 nucleotide sequence: TGTGCCAGCAGCTTAACCGGGTGGGATTCACCCCTCCACTTT.

This clone occurred once. The rearrangement uses TRBV6-6 and TRBJ2-7, with 9 bases aligning to TRBD1. Per germline, CDR1 MNHNY and CDR2 SVGAGI (reference sequence). Trimming at V came to 6 bases and at J to 5 bases, leaving 14 bases not matched to a gene. The CDR3 is 16 amino acids. The chain's CDR3 is CASRDATIRDRDEQYF. CDR3 DNA: TGTGCCAGCAGGGATGCGACGATCCGGGACAGGGACGAGCAGTACTTC.

This clone was seen just once. This sequence joins TRBV4-3 and TRBJ1-5; possibly TRBD1 for D (6 bases). The CDR3 runs to 15 residues. V shed 0 bases and J shed 4 bases, with 10 bases lying between them. CDR1 is LGHNA and CDR2 is YSLEER in the germline V gene. In nucleotides, the CDR3 is TGCGCCAGCAGCCAAGATACAGGGATGAATCAGCCCCAGCATTTT. Its protein is CASSQDTGMNQPQHF.

This clone was counted only a few times. The chain has TRBV7-2 and TRBJ2-1, with 9 positions matching TRBD2. Trimming removed 1 base from V and 8 bases from J; junction bases left unmatched: 9. Germline V gene data show CDR1 as SGHTA and CDR2 as FQGNSA. The CDR3 is 16 residues long. The chain's CDR3 is CASSLGSGGGMYEQFF. CDR3 sequence (DNA): TGTGCCAGCAGCTTAGGTAGCGGGGGCGGTATGTATGAGCAGTTCTTC.

CDR3: CASSYTGPLPEQYF. The CDR3 DNA reads TGTGCCAGCAGCTACACAGGACCCCTCCCCGAGCAGTACTTC. The rearrangement links TRBV11-2 to TRBJ2-7, with D perhaps TRBD1 (5 bases). With 4 bases removed from V and 6 bases from J, the gap between germline ends came to 16 bases. CDR3 length equals 14 residues. CDR1 and CDR2 from the germline V gene are SGHAT and FQNNGV.

A single count supports this clone. J is TRBJ2-3 and V is TRBV9; no definite D call. Germline CDR1 reads SGDLS; CDR2 reads YYNGEE. The CDR3 covers 15 residues. V was shortened by 4 bases and J by 0 bases, with 12 bases between the two germline ends. CDR3 amino acids: CASSLSLISTDTQYF. The CDR3 DNA sequence: TGTGCCAGCAGCCTTTCACTGATAAGCACAGATACGCAGTATTTT.

The V call is TRBV5-1, the J call TRBJ1-2; 8 bases are a match to TRBD1. Trimming took 2 bases from V and 3 from J; bases not matched to a gene: 9. The CDR3 covers 16 residues. CDR1 is SGHRS and CDR2 is YFSETQ in the germline V gene. CDR3 DNA sequence: TGCGCCAGCAGCTTCGCCGGAGACAGGGGAGACTATGGCTACACCTTC. This encodes CASSFAGDRGDYGYTF.

This chain links TRBV6-5 with TRBJ1-1, with 9 bases matching TRBD1. The CDR3 totals 14 residues. The ends lost 6 bases at V and 0 bases at J; junction bases unmatched: 2. Germline V gives CDR1 MNHEY, CDR2 SVGAGI. Here the CDR3 reads CASSWTGVNTEAFF. The CDR3 DNA is TGTGCCAGCAGCTGGACAGGGGTGAACACTGAAGCTTTCTTT.

The chain carries TRBV5-1 and TRBJ2-3; TRBD1 agrees at 8 bases. The germline CDR1 and CDR2 sequences are SGHRS and YFSETQ. After removal of 7 bases from V and 3 bases from J, the junction contained 7 bases not matched to a gene. The CDR3 length is 14 residues. The CDR3 sequence: CASQVQGATDTQYF. CDR3 bases: TGCGCCAGCCAGGTTCAGGGGGCTACAGATACGCAGTATTTT.

This rearrangement joins TRBV9 to TRBJ2-3; 8 nucleotides align to TRBD1. The CDR3 length is 15 residues. Germline V gene sequence: CDR1 SGDLS, CDR2 YYNGEE. After removal of 2 bases from V and 1 base from J, the junction contained 3 bases not matched to a gene. CDR3 sequence: CASSVGGQGTDTQYF. CDR3 coding DNA: TGTGCCAGCAGCGTCGGGGGACAGGGCACAGATACGCAGTATTTT.